This T cell receptor (beta chain) was obtained from a study of cytomegalovirus exposure and HLA in healthy donors. Study-level points and caveats: In a later analysis, productive TCRs from donors in an Asian-associated ancestry cluster reportedly carried fewer N-insertions than the cohort mean.

Amplification used 60 Vbeta primers and 13 Jbeta primers. Using immunoSEQ multiplex PCR, the repertoire was profiled, and TCRdb retains in-frame clones only, with some absent. Of some 160,000 clones in the sample, around 72% were seen once. Remarks on this clone: Its antigen is as yet unknown.

Germline V gene sequence: CDR1 SGHDN, CDR2 FVKESK. The CDR3 extends over 15 amino acids. Losses at the gene ends were 1 base for V and 4 bases for J; bases not matched to a gene: 3. Source material: PBMCs. The chain uses TRBV14 and TRBJ2-3; 9 nucleotides agree with TRBD1. The receptor was derived from a man aged 35-49 years in good health and CMV-seronegative. Here the CDR3 DNA reads TGTGCCAGCAGCCAAGTACAGGGGGCTTCAGATACGCAGTATTTT. The encoded protein is CASSQVQGASDTQYF. The variable domain in full, completed from reference TRBV14 and TRBJ2-3, reads EAGVTQFPSHSVIEKGQTVTLRCDPISGHDNLYWYRRVMGKEIKFLLHFVKESKQDESGMPNNRFLAERTGGTYSTLKVQPAELEDSGVYFCASSQVQGASDTQYFGPGTRLTVL.